This TCR beta chain derives from a study of T cell repertoires in cytomegalovirus infection. Across the whole study: Matching HLA type and CMV infection were both indicated by public TCR beta signatures. Notes on the study in general: What dominated the ex vivo response were HLA-C-restricted CMV-specific TCR beta clonotypes. Carriers of CMV plus the relevant HLA were identified by cumulative public TCR beta family frequency.

There are many counts of this clonotype. The antigen is undetermined. TCRdb independently ran MiXCR on the reads; one entry per CDR3 protein. The sample consists of a few hundred thousand distinct CDR3 sequences, about a sixth of them appearing once. Trimming took off 1 base at V and 7 bases at J, with 16 bases between the two ends. CDR3 length equals 16 residues. The gene calls are TRBV12-3 or TRBV12-4 and TRBJ1-4, with D possibly being TRBD1 (6 bases). This receptor was taken from a human donor in good health (CMV status not recorded). Some clones in this sample may be carry-over from other donors' samples. Sequenced: PBMCs. Written as DNA, the CDR3 is TGTGCCAGCAGTTTAGGAAGTGAGACAGGAGGTGAAAAACTGTTTTTT. It specifies CASSLGSETGGEKLFF.